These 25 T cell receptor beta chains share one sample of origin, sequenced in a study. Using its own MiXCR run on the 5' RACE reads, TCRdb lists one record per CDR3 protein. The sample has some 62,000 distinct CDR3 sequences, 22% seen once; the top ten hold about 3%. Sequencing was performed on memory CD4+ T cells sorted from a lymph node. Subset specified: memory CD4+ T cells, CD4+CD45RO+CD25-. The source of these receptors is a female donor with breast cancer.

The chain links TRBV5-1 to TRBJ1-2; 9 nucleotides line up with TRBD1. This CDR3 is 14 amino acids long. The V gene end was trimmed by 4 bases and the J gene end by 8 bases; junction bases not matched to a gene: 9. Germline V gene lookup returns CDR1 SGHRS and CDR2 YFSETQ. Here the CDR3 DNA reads TGCGCCAGCAGCCCCGGGACAGGGATATGGGGCTACACCTTC. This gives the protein CASSPGTGIWGYTF.

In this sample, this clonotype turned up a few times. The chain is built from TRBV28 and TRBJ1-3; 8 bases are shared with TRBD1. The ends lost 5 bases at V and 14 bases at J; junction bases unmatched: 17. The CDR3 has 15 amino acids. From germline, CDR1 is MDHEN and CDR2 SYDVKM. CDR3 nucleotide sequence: TGTGCCAGCAGTAAAACTCAGGGGGCGCCTAGATCTGTATATTTT. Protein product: CASSKTQGAPRSVYF.

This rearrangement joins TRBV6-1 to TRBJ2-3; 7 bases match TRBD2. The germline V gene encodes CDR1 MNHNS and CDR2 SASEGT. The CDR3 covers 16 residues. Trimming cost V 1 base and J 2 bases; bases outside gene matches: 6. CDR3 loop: CASSEVWGGDTDTQYF. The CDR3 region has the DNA TGTGCCAGCAGTGAAGTATGGGGGGGGGACACAGATACGCAGTATTTT.

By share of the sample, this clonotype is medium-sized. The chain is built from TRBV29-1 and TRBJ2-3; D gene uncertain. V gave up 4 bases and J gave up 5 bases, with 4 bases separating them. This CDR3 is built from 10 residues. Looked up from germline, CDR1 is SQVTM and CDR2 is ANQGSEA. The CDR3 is CSVVGDTQYF. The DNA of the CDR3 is TGCAGCGTTGTTGGAGATACGCAGTATTTT.

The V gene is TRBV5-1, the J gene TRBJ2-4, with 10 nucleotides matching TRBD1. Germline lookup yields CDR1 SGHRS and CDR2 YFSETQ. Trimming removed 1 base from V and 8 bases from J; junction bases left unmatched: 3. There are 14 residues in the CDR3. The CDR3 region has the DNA TGCGCCAGCAGCTTGAGGACAGGGGGTGACATTCAGTACTTC. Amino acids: CASSLRTGGDIQYF.

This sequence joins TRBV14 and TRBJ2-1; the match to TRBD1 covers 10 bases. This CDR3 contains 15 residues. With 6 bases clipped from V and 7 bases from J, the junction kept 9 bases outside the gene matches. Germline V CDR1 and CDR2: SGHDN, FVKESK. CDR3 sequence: CASRMTGGAKNEQFF. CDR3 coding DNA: TGTGCCAGCAGAATGACAGGGGGCGCGAAAAATGAGCAGTTCTTC.

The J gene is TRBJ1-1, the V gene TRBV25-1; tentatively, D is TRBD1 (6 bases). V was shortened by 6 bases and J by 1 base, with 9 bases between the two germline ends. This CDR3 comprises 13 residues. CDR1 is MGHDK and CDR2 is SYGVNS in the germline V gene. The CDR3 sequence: CASRTGQNTEAFF. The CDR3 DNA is TGTGCCAGCAGGACAGGCCAGAACACTGAAGCTTTCTTT.

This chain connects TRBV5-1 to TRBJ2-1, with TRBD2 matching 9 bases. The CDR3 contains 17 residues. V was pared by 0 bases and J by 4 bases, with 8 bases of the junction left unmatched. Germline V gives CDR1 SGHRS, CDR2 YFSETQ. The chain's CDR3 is CASSLGFSGGTYNEQFF. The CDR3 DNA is TGCGCCAGCAGCTTGGGCTTTAGCGGGGGAACTTACAATGAGCAGTTCTTC.

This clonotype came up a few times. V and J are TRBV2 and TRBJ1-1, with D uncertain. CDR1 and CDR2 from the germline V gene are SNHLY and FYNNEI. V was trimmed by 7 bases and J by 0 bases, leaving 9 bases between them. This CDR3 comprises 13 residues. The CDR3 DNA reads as TGTGCCAGCAAAAGCGCCTTGAACACTGAAGCTTTCTTT. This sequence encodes CASKSALNTEAFF.

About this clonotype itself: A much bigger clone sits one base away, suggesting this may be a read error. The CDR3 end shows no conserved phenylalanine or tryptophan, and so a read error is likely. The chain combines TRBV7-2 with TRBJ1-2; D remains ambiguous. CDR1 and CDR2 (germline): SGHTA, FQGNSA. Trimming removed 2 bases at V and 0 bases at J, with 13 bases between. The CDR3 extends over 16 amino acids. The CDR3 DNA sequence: TGTGCCAGCAGCTTAAGTCTTGGCGGAGCTAACTATGGCTACACCTAC. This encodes CASSLSLGGANYGYTY.

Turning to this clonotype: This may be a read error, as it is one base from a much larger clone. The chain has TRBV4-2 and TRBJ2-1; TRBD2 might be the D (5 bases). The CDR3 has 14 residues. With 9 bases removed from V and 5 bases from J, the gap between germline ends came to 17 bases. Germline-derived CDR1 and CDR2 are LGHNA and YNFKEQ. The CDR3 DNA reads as TGTGCCAGTGGACGACGGAGGTTGCACAATGAGCAGTTCTTC. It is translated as CASGRRRLHNEQFF.

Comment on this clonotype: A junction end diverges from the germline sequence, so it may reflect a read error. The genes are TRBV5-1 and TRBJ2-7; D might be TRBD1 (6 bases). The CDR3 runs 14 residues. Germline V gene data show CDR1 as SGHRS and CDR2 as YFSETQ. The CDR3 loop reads CASSPMTGAYELYF. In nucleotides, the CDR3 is TGCGCCAGCAGTCCTATGACAGGCGCCTACGAGCTGTACTTC.

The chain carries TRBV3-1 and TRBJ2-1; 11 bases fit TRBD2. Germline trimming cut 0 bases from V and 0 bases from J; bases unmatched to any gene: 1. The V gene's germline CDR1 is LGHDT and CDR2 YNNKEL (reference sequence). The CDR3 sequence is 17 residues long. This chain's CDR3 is CASSQETSGTSYNEQFF. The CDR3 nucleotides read TGTGCCAGCAGCCAAGAGACTAGCGGGACCTCCTACAATGAGCAGTTCTTC.

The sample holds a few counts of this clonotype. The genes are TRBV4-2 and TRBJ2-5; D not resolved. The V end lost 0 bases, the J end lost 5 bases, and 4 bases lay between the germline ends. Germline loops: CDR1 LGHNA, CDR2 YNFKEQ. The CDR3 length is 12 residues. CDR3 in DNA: TGTGCCAGCAGCCAAGAGGGGGAGACCCAGTACTTC. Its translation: CASSQEGETQYF.

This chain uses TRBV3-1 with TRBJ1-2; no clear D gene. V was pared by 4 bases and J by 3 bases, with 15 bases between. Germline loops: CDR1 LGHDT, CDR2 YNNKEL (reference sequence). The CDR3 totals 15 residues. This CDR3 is CASSLGFGSYYGYTF. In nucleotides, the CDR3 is TGTGCCAGCAGCCTTGGGTTTGGGTCTTACTATGGCTACACCTTC.

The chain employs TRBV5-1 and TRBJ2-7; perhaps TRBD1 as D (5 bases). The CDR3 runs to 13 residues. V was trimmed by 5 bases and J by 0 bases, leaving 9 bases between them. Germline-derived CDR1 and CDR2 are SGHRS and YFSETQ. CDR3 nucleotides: TGCGCCAGCAGTACGACAGTCTCCTACGAGCAGTACTTC. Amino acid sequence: CASSTTVSYEQYF. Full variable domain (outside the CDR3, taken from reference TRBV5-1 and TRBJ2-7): KAGVTQTPRYLIKTRGQQVTLSCSPISGHRSVSWYQQTPGQGLQFLFEYFSETQRNKGNFPGRFSGRQFSNSRSEMNVSTLELGDSALYLCASSTTVSYEQYFGPGTRLTVT.

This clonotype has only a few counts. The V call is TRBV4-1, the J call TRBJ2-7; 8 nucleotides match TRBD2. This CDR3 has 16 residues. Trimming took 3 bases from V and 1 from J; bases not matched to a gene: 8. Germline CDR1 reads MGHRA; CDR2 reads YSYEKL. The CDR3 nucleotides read TGCGCCAGCAGCCAGGGTCATAGCGGGGTTTCCTACGAGCAGTACTTC. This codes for CASSQGHSGVSYEQYF.

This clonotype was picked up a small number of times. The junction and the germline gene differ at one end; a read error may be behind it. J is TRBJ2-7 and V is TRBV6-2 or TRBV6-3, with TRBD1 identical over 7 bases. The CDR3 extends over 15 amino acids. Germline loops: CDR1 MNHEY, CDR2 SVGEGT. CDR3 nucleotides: TGTACCAGCAGTTACTTGGGGACAGAAATCTACGAGCAGTACTTC. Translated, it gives CTSSYLGTEIYEQYF.

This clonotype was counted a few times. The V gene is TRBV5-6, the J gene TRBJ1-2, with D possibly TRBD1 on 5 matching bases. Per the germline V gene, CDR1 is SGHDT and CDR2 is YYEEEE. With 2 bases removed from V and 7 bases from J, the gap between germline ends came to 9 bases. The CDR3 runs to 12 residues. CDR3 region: CASSFQGGGYTF. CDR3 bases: TGTGCCAGCAGCTTCCAGGGCGGTGGCTACACCTTC.

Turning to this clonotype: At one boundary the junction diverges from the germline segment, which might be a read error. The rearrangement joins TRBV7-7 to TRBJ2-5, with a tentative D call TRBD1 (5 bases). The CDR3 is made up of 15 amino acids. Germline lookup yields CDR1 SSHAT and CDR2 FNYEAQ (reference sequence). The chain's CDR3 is CASSLGASCEETQYF. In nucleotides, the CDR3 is TGTGCTAGCAGCTTAGGGGCAAGTTGTGAAGAGACCCAGTACTTC.

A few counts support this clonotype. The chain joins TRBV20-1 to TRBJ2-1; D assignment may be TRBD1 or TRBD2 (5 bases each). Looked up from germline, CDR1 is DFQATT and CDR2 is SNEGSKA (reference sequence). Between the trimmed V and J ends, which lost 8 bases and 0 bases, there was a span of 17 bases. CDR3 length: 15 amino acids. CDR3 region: CSLLGERGSYNEQFF. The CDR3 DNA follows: TGCAGTCTTCTGGGGGAGCGTGGCTCCTACAATGAGCAGTTCTTC.

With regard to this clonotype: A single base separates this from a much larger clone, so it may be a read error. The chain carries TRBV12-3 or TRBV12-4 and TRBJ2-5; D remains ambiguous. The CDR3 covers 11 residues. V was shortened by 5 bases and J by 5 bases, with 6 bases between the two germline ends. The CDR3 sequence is CASSRPETQYF. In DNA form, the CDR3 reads TGTGCCAGCAGTCGGCCCGAGACCCAGTACTTC.

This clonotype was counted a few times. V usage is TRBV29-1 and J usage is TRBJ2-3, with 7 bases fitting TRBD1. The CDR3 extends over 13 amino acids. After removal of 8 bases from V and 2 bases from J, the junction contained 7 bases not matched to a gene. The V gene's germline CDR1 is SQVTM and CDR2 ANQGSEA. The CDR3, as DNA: TGCAGCATACGGACAGGTACCACAGATACGCAGTATTTT. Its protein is CSIRTGTTDTQYF.

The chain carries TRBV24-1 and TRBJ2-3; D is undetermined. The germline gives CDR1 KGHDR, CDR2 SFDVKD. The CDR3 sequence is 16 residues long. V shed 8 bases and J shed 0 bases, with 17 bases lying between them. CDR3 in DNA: TGTGCCACCAATGCTACGGACGGCTCTAGCACAGATACGCAGTATTTT. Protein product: CATNATDGSSTDTQYF.

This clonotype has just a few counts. This chain's CDR3 is CASSLVSYEQYF. CDR3 in DNA: TGCGCCAGCAGCTTGGTATCGTACGAGCAGTACTTC. The rearrangement links TRBV5-1 to TRBJ2-7; D remains unclear. Germline CDR1 SGHRS, CDR2 YFSETQ. The CDR3 totals 12 residues. The V and J ends lost 0 bases and 4 bases respectively, with 5 bases between them.